This T cell receptor (beta chain) was found in a study of tumor and adjacent non-tumor tissue in lung cancer. For the study at large: Patients were aged about 31 to 85, fewer than twelve men and 5 women, stage I to III.

Notes on the study in general: In normal lung, the top 100 clones were significantly more dominant than in tumor.

Points on this clonotype: Its antigen is unidentified. An end of the junction does not agree with germline; a read error may underlie this.

The template was RNA from unsorted bulk tissue. The normal lung tissue was taken more than 3 cm from the tumor edge. Three rounds of nested PCR, following a modified ARM-PCR protocol, produced the TCRbeta library. TCRdb called the multiplex PCR reads again in MiXCR, with one record for every CDR3 protein. This table holds 90,000 to 100,000 distinct CDR3 sequences, 80% found once. Germline lookup yields CDR1 MNHEY and CDR2 SVGEGT. This CDR3 has 15 amino acids. The origin of this receptor is a man in his fifties or sixties with small cell lung cancer. The sample taken for sequencing was distant non-tumor lung tissue. V is TRBV6-2 or TRBV6-3 and J is TRBJ2-6, with a tentative D call TRBD1 (6 bases). CDR3 nucleotide sequence: TGTGCCAGCAGTCCGACAGGATCTGGGGCCAACGTCCTGTCTTTC. Translated, it gives CASSPTGSGANVLSF.